The 22 T cell receptor beta chains below come from one sample, sequenced in a study of T cell responses to AZD1222 COVID-19 vaccine. The table came from immunoSEQ multiplex PCR; TCRdb's copy has only in-frame clones and leaves some out. Of about 140,000 clones listed, 80% to 95% were seen once; the top ten hold around 2.3%. This material consisted of peripheral blood, taken on day 0 of AZD1222 vaccination. Source of these receptors: an adult in good health.

The V gene is TRBV29-1, the J gene TRBJ1-2, with D tentatively TRBD1 (5 bases). In germline, CDR1 is SQVTM, CDR2 ANQGSEA. The germline V and J ends were trimmed by 5 bases and 7 bases, with 11 bases remaining between them. This CDR3 is built from 11 residues. CDR3 nucleotide sequence: TGCAGCGTTCTGGACGGGGCTGGCTACACCTTC. This translates into CSVLDGAGYTF.

In DNA form, the CDR3 reads TGTGCCATCAGTCGACTAGCGAACACCGGGGAGCTGTTTTTT. Translating gives CAISRLANTGELFF. This chain uses TRBV10-3 with TRBJ2-2; possibly TRBD2 for D (6 bases). The CDR3 runs to 14 residues. The germline V gene encodes CDR1 ENHRY and CDR2 SYGVKD. V was pared by 5 bases and J by 0 bases, with 7 bases between.

J is TRBJ2-4 and V is TRBV6-5; possibly TRBD2 for D (5 bases). The germline gives CDR1 MNHEY, CDR2 SVGAGI. V gave up 2 bases and J gave up 1 base, with 12 bases separating them. This CDR3 comprises 16 residues. CDR3 in DNA: TGTGCCAGCAGTTACGCCTCCTCTAGCGCCAAAAACATTCAGTACTTC. Its translation is CASSYASSSAKNIQYF.

This chain links TRBV6-2 or TRBV6-3 with TRBJ1-5, with 7 bases lining up with TRBD1. After removal of 5 bases from V and 0 bases from J, the junction contained 7 bases not matched to a gene. The CDR3 has 16 residues. In germline, CDR1 is MNHEY, CDR2 SVGEGT. In nucleotides, the CDR3 is TGTGCCAGCAGTGCCCGGGACAGATATAGCAATCAGCCCCAGCATTTT. It specifies CASSARDRYSNQPQHF.

The chain carries TRBV19 and TRBJ2-2; 7 bases match TRBD1. Germline CDR1 LNHDA, CDR2 SQIVND (reference sequence). V shed 6 bases, J shed 7 bases, and the junction held 11 bases outside the gene matches. The CDR3 totals 15 residues. The CDR3 protein is CASRSGQALGGELFF. CDR3 bases: TGTGCCAGTAGATCTGGACAGGCCTTGGGCGGGGAGCTGTTTTTT.

The chain links TRBV12-3 or TRBV12-4 to TRBJ1-1; no clear D gene. The CDR3 totals 13 residues. The V and J ends lost 5 bases and 4 bases respectively, with 11 bases between them. In DNA, the CDR3 is TGTGCCAGCAGTACCTCGGGGATCACTGAAGCTTTCTTT. Translation: CASSTSGITEAFF.

This clone came up once. The chain has TRBV7-2 and TRBJ1-5, with a weak D call TRBD1 (6 bases). The V gene lost 5 bases and the J gene lost 7 bases, with 15 bases spanning the gap. This CDR3 has 14 amino acids. The germline CDR1 and CDR2 sequences are SGHTA and FQGNSA. The CDR3 spells CASSADRQRQPQHF. CDR3 bases: TGTGCCAGCAGCGCTGACAGGCAAAGGCAGCCCCAGCATTTT.

This clone has only one observation. The J gene is TRBJ1-6, the V gene TRBV7-8; D is undetermined. Germline CDR1 SGHVS, CDR2 FQNEAQ. V lost 5 bases and J 4 bases, leaving 12 bases between the germline ends. The CDR3 covers 15 residues. The CDR3 reads CASSGRRAYNSPLHF. CDR3 coding DNA: TGTGCCAGCAGCGGACGACGGGCGTATAATTCACCCCTCCACTTT.

In nucleotides, the CDR3 is TGCGCCAGCAGCCAAGATGGGGGGGAAGGGTACGGCTACACCTTC. Its protein product is CASSQDGGEGYGYTF. The chain links TRBV4-3 to TRBJ1-2, with a possible D match to TRBD1 (5 bases). Between the trimmed V and J ends, which lost 0 bases and 8 bases, there was a span of 16 bases. The CDR3 runs 15 residues. From germline, CDR1 is LGHNA and CDR2 YSLEER.

The chain recombines TRBV2 with TRBJ1-4; D is unclear. The CDR3 sequence is 14 residues long. The germline V gene encodes CDR1 SNHLY and CDR2 FYNNEI. V shed 3 bases and J shed 0 bases, with 5 bases lying between them. The CDR3 DNA reads as TGTGCCAGCAGTGACAGGACAACTAATGAAAAACTGTTTTTT. Its translation: CASSDRTTNEKLFF.

V and J are TRBV19 and TRBJ2-7; D gene uncertain. This CDR3 is built from 15 residues. Trimming shortened V by 5 bases and J by 3 bases, and 17 bases separated the two germline ends. Germline assignment: CDR1 LNHDA and CDR2 SQIVND (reference sequence). As DNA, the CDR3 is TGTGCCAGTAGTCCCACAGTCGTATTCAGCTACGAGCAGTACTTC. Translated: CASSPTVVFSYEQYF.

This chain links TRBV5-6 with TRBJ2-7; unclear D gene. V was cut by 3 bases and J by 0 bases, with 10 bases left in between. This CDR3 comprises 14 residues. Germline values: CDR1 SGHDT, CDR2 YYEEEE. The CDR3 DNA reads as TGTGCCAGCAGCTCCGACTTAGACTCCTACGAGCAGTACTTC. It translates to CASSSDLDSYEQYF.

The chain recombines TRBV12-3 or TRBV12-4 with TRBJ1-2; 9 bases line up with TRBD1. V lost 5 bases, J lost 7 bases, and 5 bases stayed unmatched. The CDR3 consists of 13 residues. The CDR3 loop reads CASSLQGAAGYTF. The CDR3 nucleotides read TGTGCCAGCAGTCTACAGGGGGCGGCTGGCTACACCTTC.

V usage is TRBV4-3 and J usage is TRBJ2-5; 7 bases map to TRBD1. The trim removed 0 bases at V and 5 bases at J, leaving 9 bases unmatched. There are 16 residues in the CDR3. CDR1 is LGHNA, CDR2 YSLEER, per germline. This chain's CDR3 is CASSQDRQGGVETQYF. For the CDR3, the DNA is TGCGCCAGCAGCCAAGATCGACAGGGTGGAGTGGAGACCCAGTACTTC.

The V and J genes are TRBV9 and TRBJ2-1; possibly TRBD2 for D (5 bases). V was pared by 2 bases and J by 9 bases, with 15 bases between. Germline lookup yields CDR1 SGDLS and CDR2 YYNGEE. The CDR3 is made up of 14 amino acids. CDR3 protein: CASSVRTAPTEQFF. DNA of the CDR3: TGTGCCAGCAGCGTTAGGACTGCCCCCACTGAGCAGTTCTTC.

This clone occurred once. This chain links TRBV4-1 with TRBJ2-7, with 10 bases matching TRBD2. Germline-derived CDR1 and CDR2 are MGHRA and YSYEKL. This CDR3 contains 18 residues. The ends lost 0 bases at V and 0 bases at J; junction bases unmatched: 8. The CDR3 nucleotides read TGCGCCAGCAGCCAAGATCCCCAACTAGCGGGGAGCTCCTACGAGCAGTACTTC. It specifies CASSQDPQLAGSSYEQYF.

The chain carries TRBV27 and TRBJ1-6; D not certain. The length of the CDR3 is 13 residues. V shed 0 bases and J shed 8 bases, with 5 bases lying between them. Germline lookup yields CDR1 MNHEY and CDR2 SMNVEV (reference sequence). CDR3 DNA: TGTGCCAGCAGTTTATCAGGACATTCACCCCTCCACTTT. It encodes CASSLSGHSPLHF.

The chain is built from TRBV7-9 and TRBJ1-1, with 8 bases aligning to TRBD1. The germline V gene has CDR1 SEHNR and CDR2 FQNEAQ (reference sequence). V was clipped by 3 bases and J by 0 bases; unmatched bases: 3. The CDR3 spans 15 residues. DNA for the CDR3: TGTGCCAGCAGCTTGGGACAGGATTTGAACACTGAAGCTTTCTTT. Translating it yields CASSLGQDLNTEAFF. Full variable domain (outside the CDR3, taken from reference TRBV7-9 and TRBJ1-1): DTGVSQNPRHKITKRGQNVTFRCDPISEHNRLYWYRQTLGQGPEFLTYFQNEAQLEKSRLLSDRFSAERPKGSFSTLEIQRTEQGDSAMYLCASSLGQDLNTEAFFGQGTRLTVV.

This clone was detected only once. The chain couples TRBV5-1 to TRBJ2-7; D is perhaps TRBD1 (5 bases). Germline V gives CDR1 SGHRS, CDR2 YFSETQ. The CDR3 extends over 15 amino acids. V lost 1 base and J lost 0, with 11 bases in between. The DNA for the CDR3 is TGCGCCAGCAGCTTGTGGGCAGGGTTCTCCTACGAGCAGTACTTC. Its protein product is CASSLWAGFSYEQYF.

The chain carries TRBV6-4 and TRBJ2-3; TRBD1 matches 7 bases. J lost 2 bases, V lost 0 bases, and 5 bases had no gene match. The CDR3 is made up of 16 amino acids. Germline V gene sequence: CDR1 MRHNA, CDR2 SNTAGT. The CDR3 DNA reads as TGTGCCAGCAGTGACTCGATAGGGGGCCCCACAGATACGCAGTATTTT. Protein product: CASSDSIGGPTDTQYF.

A few counts support this clone. The chain couples TRBV27 to TRBJ2-7; 7 positions agree with TRBD1. The CDR3 covers 12 residues. Germline lookup yields CDR1 MNHEY and CDR2 SMNVEV (reference sequence). The V and J ends lost 5 bases and 7 bases, in that order; junction bases with no gene match: 5. The CDR3 region has the DNA TGTGCCAGCAGTATTACAGGGGCGGAGCAGTACTTC. It yields the protein CASSITGAEQYF.

The chain recombines TRBV6-5 with TRBJ1-5; the D is unclear. CDR1 is MNHEY and CDR2 is SVGAGI in the germline V gene. The CDR3 length is 13 residues. V shed 2 bases and J shed 4 bases, with 6 bases lying between them. The CDR3: CASSYDTNQPQHF. CDR3 nucleotide sequence: TGTGCCAGCAGTTACGACACGAATCAGCCCCAGCATTTT.